These 9 T cell receptor beta chains were sequenced from one sample in a study of shared clonotypes between healthy human individuals. Some clones are missing from TCRdb's copy, which holds only in-frame ones; the method was immunoSEQ multiplex PCR. The sample has 300,000 to 400,000 clones; around 87% are singletons. Sequencing used memory CD8+ T cells sorted from blood. The subset here: CD45RO+ cells pooled with CCR7-negative TemRA cells. The receptors were gathered from a young man in good health.

The gene calls are TRBV7-8 and TRBJ2-3; 7 nucleotides agree with TRBD2. Losses at the gene ends were 5 bases for V and 5 bases for J; bases not matched to a gene: 10. Germline V gives CDR1 SGHVS, CDR2 FQNEAQ. The CDR3 consists of 15 residues. The CDR3 reads CASSPEGLPEDTQYF. CDR3 sequence (DNA): TGTGCCAGCAGCCCGGAGGGACTACCCGAAGATACGCAGTATTTT.

The chain joins TRBV7-3 to TRBJ2-1; TRBD2 is a possible D gene (6 bases). V was trimmed by 3 bases and J by 0 bases, leaving 12 bases between them. CDR1 and CDR2 from the germline V gene are SGHTA and FQGTGA. The CDR3 length is 16 residues. DNA for the CDR3: TGTGCCAGCAGCTTGAGCCTAGCGCTCTCCTACAATGAGCAGTTCTTC. This encodes CASSLSLALSYNEQFF.

As to this clone: A read error is the likely source, as a far larger clone sits one nucleotide away. This chain connects TRBV30 to TRBJ1-1; D remains ambiguous. Germline lookup yields CDR1 GTSNPN and CDR2 SVGIG (reference sequence). The length of the CDR3 is 13 residues. CDR3 loop: CAWNLNMNTEVFF. The CDR3 region has the DNA TGTGCCTGGAACCTCAACATGAACACTGAAGTTTTCTTT. The variable domain in full, completed from reference TRBV30 and TRBJ1-1, reads SQTIHQWPATLVQPVGSPLSLECTVEGTSNPNLYWYRQAAGRGLQLLFYSVGIGQISSEVPQNLSASRPQDRQFILSSKKLLLSDSGFYLCAWNLNMNTEVFFGQGTRLTVV.

The chain has TRBV5-4 and TRBJ2-1; no clear D. V was shortened by 2 bases and J by 4 bases, with 25 bases between the two germline ends. The V gene's germline CDR1 is SGHNT and CDR2 YYREEE (reference sequence). This CDR3 has 19 amino acids. The CDR3 region is CASSFLGGSLGWSYNEQFF. CDR3 DNA sequence: TGTGCCAGCAGCTTTCTAGGTGGTTCGCTAGGTTGGTCGTACAATGAGCAGTTCTTC.

The chain is built from TRBV4-3 and TRBJ1-2; a possible D gene is TRBD1 (5 bases). This CDR3 is 15 amino acids long. The V gene lost 2 bases and the J gene lost 8 bases, with 18 bases spanning the gap. Germline CDR1 and CDR2: LGHNA and YSLEER. The CDR3 DNA reads TGCGCCAGCAGCCAACAGACAGAAGCTTTCGAGGGCTACACCTTC. This encodes CASSQQTEAFEGYTF.

This clone was counted once. The V call is TRBV5-4, the J call TRBJ2-2, with 10 bases lining up with TRBD2. Germline V gene sequence: CDR1 SGHNT, CDR2 YYREEE (reference sequence). The CDR3 sequence is 17 residues long. V shed 3 bases and J 7 bases; nucleotides not matched to a gene: 12. The CDR3 loop reads CASSSEGLAYLGGELFF. CDR3 in DNA: TGTGCCAGCAGCTCGGAGGGACTAGCGTATTTGGGCGGGGAGCTGTTTTTT.

This clone was seen once. This chain connects TRBV7-9 to TRBJ2-7, with D maybe TRBD2 (5 bases). This CDR3 comprises 16 residues. V was clipped by 4 bases and J by 3 bases, with 19 bases between them. From germline, CDR1 is SEHNR and CDR2 FQNEAQ (reference sequence). The CDR3 DNA reads TGTGCCAGCAGCTCGGGAATCGGAGAGAAATTCTACGAGCAGTACTTC. Protein product: CASSSGIGEKFYEQYF.

The V and J genes are TRBV4-1 and TRBJ2-1; no clear D. This CDR3 comprises 16 residues. V lost 1 base to trimming and J lost 0 bases, with 10 bases between them. Germline V gene sequence: CDR1 MGHRA, CDR2 YSYEKL. In DNA, the CDR3 is TGCGCCAGCAGCCAAGTAGGTAGCCCCTCCTACAATGAGCAGTTCTTC. Translating it yields CASSQVGSPSYNEQFF.

The chain couples TRBV28 to TRBJ2-2; 7 bases agree with TRBD1. Germline V gene sequence: CDR1 MDHEN, CDR2 SYDVKM. The CDR3 contains 19 residues. Trimming at V came to 5 bases and at J to 5 bases, leaving 20 bases not matched to a gene. The CDR3 reads CASSTLTTRQGVNTGELFF. The DNA of the CDR3 is TGTGCCAGCAGTACTCTTACCACTAGACAGGGAGTTAATACCGGGGAGCTGTTTTTT. Combining the CDR3 with reference TRBV28 and TRBJ2-2 gives the whole variable domain DVKVTQSSRYLVKRTGEKVFLECVQDMDHENMFWYRQDPGLGLRLIYFSYDVKMKEKGDIPEGYSVSREKKERFSLILESASTNQTSMYLCASSTLTTRQGVNTGELFFGEGSRLTVL.